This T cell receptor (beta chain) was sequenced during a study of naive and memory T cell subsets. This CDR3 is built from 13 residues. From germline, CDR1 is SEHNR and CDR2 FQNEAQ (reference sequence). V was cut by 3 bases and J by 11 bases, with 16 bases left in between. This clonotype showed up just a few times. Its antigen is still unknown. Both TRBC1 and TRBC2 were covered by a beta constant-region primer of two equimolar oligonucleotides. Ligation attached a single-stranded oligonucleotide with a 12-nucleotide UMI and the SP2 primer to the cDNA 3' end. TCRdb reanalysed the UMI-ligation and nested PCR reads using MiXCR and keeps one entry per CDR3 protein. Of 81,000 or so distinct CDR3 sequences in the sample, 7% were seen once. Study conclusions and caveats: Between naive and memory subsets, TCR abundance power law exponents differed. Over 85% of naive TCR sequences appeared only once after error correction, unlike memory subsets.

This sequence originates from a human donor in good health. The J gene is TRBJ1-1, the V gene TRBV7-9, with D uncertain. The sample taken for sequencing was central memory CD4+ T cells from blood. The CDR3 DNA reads TGTGCCAGCAGCTTGGCCGGGTCCACTCTGGCTTTCTTT. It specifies CASSLAGSTLAFF.